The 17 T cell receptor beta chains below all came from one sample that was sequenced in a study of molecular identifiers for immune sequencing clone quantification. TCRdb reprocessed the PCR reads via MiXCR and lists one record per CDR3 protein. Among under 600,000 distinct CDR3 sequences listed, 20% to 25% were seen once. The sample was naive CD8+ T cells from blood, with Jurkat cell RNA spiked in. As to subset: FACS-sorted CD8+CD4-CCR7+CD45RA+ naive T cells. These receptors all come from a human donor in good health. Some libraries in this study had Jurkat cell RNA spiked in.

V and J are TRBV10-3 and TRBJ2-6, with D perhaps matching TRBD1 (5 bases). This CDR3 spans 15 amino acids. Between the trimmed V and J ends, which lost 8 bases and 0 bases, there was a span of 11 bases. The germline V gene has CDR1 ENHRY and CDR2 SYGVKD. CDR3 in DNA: TGTGCCATCGGGGCCTCCAGCTCTGGGGCCAACGTCCTGACTTTC. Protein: CAIGASSSGANVLTF.

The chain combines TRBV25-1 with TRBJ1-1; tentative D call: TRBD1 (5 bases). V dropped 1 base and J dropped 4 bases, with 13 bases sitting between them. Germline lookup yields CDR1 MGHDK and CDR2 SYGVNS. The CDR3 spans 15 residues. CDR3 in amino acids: CASSEFAGMGTEAFF. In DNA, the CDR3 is TGTGCCAGCAGTGAATTCGCAGGGATGGGCACTGAAGCTTTCTTT.

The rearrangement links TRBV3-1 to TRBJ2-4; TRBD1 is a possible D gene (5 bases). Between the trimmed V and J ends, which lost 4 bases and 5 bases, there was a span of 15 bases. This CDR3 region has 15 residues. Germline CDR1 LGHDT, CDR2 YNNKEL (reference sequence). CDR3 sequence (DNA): TGTGCCAGCAGCCCGCTGGGGCCCTGGGAAAACATTCAGTACTTC. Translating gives CASSPLGPWENIQYF.

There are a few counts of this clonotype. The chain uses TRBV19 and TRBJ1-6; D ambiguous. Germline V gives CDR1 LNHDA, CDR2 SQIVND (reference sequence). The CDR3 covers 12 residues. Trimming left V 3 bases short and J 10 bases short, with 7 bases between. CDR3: CASSMTRSPLHF. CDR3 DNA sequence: TGTGCCAGTAGTATGACTAGGTCACCCCTCCACTTT.

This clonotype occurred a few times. The CDR3 DNA sequence: TGTGCCAGCACCCGTGGGACTAGCGGGAGCAATGAGCAGTTCTTC. This gives the protein CASTRGTSGSNEQFF. This chain joins TRBV5-8 and TRBJ2-1; 14 nucleotides align to TRBD2. The CDR3 covers 15 residues. Trimming at V came to 6 bases and at J to 6 bases, leaving 5 bases not matched to a gene. Germline-derived CDR1 and CDR2 are SGHTS and YDEGEE. Based on the CDR3 plus reference TRBV5-8 and TRBJ2-1, the full variable domain is EAGVTQSPTHLIKTRGQQATLRCSPISGHTSVYWYQQALGLGLQFLLWYDEGEERNRGNFPPRFSGRQFPNYSSELNVNALELEDSALYLCASTRGTSGSNEQFFGPGTRLTVL.

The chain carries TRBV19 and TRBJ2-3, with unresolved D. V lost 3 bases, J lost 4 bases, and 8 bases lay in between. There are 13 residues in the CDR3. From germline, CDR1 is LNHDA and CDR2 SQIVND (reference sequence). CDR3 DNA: TGTGCCAGTAGTATGAACCCGGCAGATACGCAGTATTTT. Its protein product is CASSMNPADTQYF.

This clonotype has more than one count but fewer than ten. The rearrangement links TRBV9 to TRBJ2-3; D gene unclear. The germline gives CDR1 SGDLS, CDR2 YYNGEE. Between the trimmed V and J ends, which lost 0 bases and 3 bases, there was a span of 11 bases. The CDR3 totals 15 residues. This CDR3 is CASSVGWASTDTQYF. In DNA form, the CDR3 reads TGTGCCAGCAGCGTAGGCTGGGCCTCGACAGATACGCAGTATTTT.

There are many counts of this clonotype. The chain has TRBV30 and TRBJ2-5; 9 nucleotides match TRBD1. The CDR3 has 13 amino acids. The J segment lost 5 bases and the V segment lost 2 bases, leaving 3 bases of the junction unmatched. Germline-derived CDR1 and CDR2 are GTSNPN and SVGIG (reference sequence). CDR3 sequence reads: CAWSSGTGETQYF. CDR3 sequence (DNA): TGTGCCTGGAGTTCCGGGACAGGGGAGACCCAGTACTTC.

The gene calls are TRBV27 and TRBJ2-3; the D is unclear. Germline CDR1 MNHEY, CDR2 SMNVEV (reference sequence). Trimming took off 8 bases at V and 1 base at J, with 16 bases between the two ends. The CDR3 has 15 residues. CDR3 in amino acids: CASRSWAGGTDTQYF. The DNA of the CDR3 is TGTGCCAGCCGGTCGTGGGCTGGGGGCACAGATACGCAGTATTTT.

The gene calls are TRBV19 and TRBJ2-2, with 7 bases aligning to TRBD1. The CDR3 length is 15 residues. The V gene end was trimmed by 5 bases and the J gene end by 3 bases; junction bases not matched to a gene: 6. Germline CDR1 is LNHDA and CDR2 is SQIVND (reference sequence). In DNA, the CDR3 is TGTGCCAGTAGTTCGACCGGGACAGACACCGGGGAGCTGTTTTTT. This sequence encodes CASSSTGTDTGELFF.

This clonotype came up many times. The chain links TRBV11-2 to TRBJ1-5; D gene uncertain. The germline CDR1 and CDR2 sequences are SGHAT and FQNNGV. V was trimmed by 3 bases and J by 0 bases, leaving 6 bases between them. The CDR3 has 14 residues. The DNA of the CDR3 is TGTGCCAGCAGCTTCTTCGGTAGCAATCAGCCCCAGCATTTT. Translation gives CASSFFGSNQPQHF.

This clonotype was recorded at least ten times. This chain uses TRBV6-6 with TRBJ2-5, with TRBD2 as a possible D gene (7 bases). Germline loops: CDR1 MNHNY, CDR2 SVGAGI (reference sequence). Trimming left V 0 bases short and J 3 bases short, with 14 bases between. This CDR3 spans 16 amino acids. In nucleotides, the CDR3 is TGTGCCAGCAGTTACTCGACTGGGGGGGCGGAAGAGACCCAGTACTTC. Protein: CASSYSTGGAEETQYF.

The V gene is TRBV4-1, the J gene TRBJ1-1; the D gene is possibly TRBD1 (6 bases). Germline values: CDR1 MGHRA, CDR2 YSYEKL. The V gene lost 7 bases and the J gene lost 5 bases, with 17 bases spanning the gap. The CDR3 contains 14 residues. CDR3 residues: CASNKGGPRTEAFF. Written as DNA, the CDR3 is TGCGCCAGCAACAAAGGGGGTCCGCGGACTGAAGCTTTCTTT.

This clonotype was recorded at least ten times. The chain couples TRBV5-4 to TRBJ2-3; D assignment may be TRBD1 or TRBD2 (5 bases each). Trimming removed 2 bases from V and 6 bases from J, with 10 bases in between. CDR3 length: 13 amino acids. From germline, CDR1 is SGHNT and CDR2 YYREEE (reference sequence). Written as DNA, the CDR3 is TGTGCCAGCAGCTTCGGGGCCAGGGATACGCAGTATTTT. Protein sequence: CASSFGARDTQYF.

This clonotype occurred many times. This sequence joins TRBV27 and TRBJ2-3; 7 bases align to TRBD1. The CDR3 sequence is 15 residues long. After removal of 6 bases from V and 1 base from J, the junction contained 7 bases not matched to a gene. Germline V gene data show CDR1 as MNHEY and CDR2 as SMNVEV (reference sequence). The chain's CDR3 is CASSPFTGGTDTQYF. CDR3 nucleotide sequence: TGTGCCAGCAGCCCATTTACAGGGGGCACAGATACGCAGTATTTT.

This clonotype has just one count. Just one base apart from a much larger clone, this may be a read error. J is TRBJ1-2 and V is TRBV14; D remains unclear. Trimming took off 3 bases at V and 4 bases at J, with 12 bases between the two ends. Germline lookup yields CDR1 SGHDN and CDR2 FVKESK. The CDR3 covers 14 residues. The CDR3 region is CASSQQQDSYGYTF. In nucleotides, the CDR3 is TGTGCCAGCAGCCAGCAACAAGATAGCTATGGCTACACCTTC.

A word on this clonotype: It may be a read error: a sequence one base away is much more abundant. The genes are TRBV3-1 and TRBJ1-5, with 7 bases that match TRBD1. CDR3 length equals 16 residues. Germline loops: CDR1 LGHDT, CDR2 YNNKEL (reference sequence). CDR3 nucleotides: TGTGCCGGCAGCCACGGGCCGACAGGGAACGGCCAGCCCCAGCATTTT. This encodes CAGSHGPTGNGQPQHF.